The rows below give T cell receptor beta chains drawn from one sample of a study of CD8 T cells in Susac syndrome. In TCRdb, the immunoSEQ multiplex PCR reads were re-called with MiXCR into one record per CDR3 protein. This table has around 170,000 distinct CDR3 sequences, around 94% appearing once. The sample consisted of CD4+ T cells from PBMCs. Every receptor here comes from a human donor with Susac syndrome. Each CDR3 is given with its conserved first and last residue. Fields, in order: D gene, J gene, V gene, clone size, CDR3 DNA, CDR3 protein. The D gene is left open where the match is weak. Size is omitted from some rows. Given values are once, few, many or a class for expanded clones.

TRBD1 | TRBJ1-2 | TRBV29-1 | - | TGCAGCGTCGCCTTGTCAGGGGGCATCTCTAACTATGGCTACACCTTC | CSVALSGGISNYGYTF
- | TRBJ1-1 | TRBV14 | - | TGTGCCAGCAGCCTGCAGGGAGACACTGAAGCTTTCTTT | CASSLQGDTEAFF
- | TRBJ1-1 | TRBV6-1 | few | TGTGCCAGCAGTCCCGACAGTTACACTGAAGCTTTCTTT | CASSPDSYTEAFF
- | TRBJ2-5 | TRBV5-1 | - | TGCGCCAGCAGGACAGGCAACGTCCAAGAGACCCAGTACTTC | CASRTGNVQETQYF
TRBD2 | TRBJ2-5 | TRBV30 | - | TGTGCCTGGAGTGTTGGACTAGCGGGGCGGGAGACCCAGTACTTC | CAWSVGLAGRETQYF
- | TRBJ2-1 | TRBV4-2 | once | TGTGCCAGCAGCCAGGCCTATGGGTACAATGAGCAGTTCTTC | CASSQAYGYNEQFF
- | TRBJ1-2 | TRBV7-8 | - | TGTGCCAGCAGCTTTGGGGAGCCATCAGGTGGCTACACCTTC | CASSFGEPSGGYTF
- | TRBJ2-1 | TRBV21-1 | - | TGTGCCAGCAGCAAAGCCCCCCTGCTAGCGGGGAGAGACAATGAGCAGTTCTTC | CASSKAPLLAGRDNEQFF
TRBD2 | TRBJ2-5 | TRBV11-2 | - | TGTGCCAGCAGCTTAGAAGCGGGGAGGCGAGAGACCCAGTACTTC | CASSLEAGRRETQYF
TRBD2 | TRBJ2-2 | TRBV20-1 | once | TGCAGTGCTAGTCCCGGGGACTATACCACCGGGGAGCTGTTTTTT | CSASPGDYTTGELFF
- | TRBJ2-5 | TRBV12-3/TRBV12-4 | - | TGTGCCAGCAGTAGAACCGGGCCTCGGACGGAGACCCAGTACTTC | CASSRTGPRTETQYF
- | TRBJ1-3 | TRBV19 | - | TGTGCCAGTAGTCCGAGTCCAAGCTCTGGAAACACCATATATTTT | CASSPSPSSGNTIYF
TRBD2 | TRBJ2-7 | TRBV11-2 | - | TGTGCCAGCAGCTTGTTGGGGCAGGGACTAGCGCGACGCGAGCAGTACTTC | CASSLLGQGLARREQYF
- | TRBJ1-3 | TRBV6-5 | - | TGTGCCAGCAGTCTCAATCCTGGAAACACCATATATTTT | CASSLNPGNTIYF
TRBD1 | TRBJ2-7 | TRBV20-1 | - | TGCAGTGCCCCAACCGCGGGACAGGGAAACGAGCAGTACTTC | CSAPTAGQGNEQYF
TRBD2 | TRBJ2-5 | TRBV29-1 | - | TGCAGCGTTGATGGCGGGGGGCGCGGGGAGACCCAGTACTTC | CSVDGGGRGETQYF
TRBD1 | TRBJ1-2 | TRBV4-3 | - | TGCGCCAGCAGCCAACCGGGACAGAATAACTATGGCTACACCTTC | CASSQPGQNNYGYTF
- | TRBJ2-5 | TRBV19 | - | TGTGCCACTAAAGTGGGGCAAGGCGGAGAGACCCAGTACTTC | CATKVGQGGETQYF
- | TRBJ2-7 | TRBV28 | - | TGTGCCAGCAGTCCCACAGCGGCGAGCTACTACGAGCAGTACTTC | CASSPTAASYYEQYF
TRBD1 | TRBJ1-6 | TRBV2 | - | TGTGCCAGCTGCAGGGACAGGGGGCCAAATTCACCCCTCCACTTT | CASCRDRGPNSPLHF
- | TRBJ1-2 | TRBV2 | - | TGTGCCAGCAGTGAATACAGGGCCATAAACTATGGCTACACCTTC | CASSEYRAINYGYTF
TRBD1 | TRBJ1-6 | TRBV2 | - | TGTGCCAGCAGACGCGGGACAGAGGGATCACCCCTCCACTTT | CASRRGTEGSPLHF
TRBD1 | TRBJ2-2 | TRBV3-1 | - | TGTGCCAGCAGCCGACAGGGGGCTAGGGACACCGGGGAGCTGTTTTTT | CASSRQGARDTGELFF
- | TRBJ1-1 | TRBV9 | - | TGTGCCAGCAGCGGTGGACTTGGGGGGAACACTGAAGCTTTCTTT | CASSGGLGGNTEAFF
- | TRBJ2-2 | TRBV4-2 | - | TGTGCCAGCAGCCAAGATTACTCGAACACCGGGGAGCTGTTTTTT | CASSQDYSNTGELFF
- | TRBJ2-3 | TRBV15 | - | TGTGCCACCAGCAGAGGAGGGTCGAGCACAGATACGCAGTATTTT | CATSRGGSSTDTQYF
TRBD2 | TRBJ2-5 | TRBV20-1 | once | TGCAGTGCTAGAGATCGGGTAGCGGGGGGCCTAGGGGAGACCCAGTACTTC | CSARDRVAGGLGETQYF
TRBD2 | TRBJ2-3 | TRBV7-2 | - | TGTGCCAGCAGCTCCAGACTAGCGGGGTCTCAAGGCACAGATACGCAGTATTTT | CASSSRLAGSQGTDTQYF
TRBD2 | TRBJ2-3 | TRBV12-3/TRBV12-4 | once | TGTGCCAGCACCCCTGGGGGCGGGGGGGCAGAGGATACGCAGTATTTT | CASTPGGGGAEDTQYF
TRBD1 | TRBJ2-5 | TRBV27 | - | TGTGCCAGCAGTTTCCGACAGGGTGAGACCCAGTACTTC | CASSFRQGETQYF
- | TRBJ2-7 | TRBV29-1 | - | TGCAGCGTCACGCTGTGGGACGGAAACTACGAGCAGTACTTC | CSVTLWDGNYEQYF
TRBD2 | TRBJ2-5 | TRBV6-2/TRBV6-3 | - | TGTGCCAGCAGTTACTCGCGATCTAGCGGGGGAAAAGAGACCCAGTACTTC | CASSYSRSSGGKETQYF
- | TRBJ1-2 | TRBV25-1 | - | TGTGCCAGCAGTGACAGGGGTAACTATGGCTACACCTTC | CASSDRGNYGYTF
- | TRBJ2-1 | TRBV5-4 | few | TGTGCCAGCAGCTTGGTTGGGGGGGCGAATAATGAGCAGTTCTTC | CASSLVGGANNEQFF
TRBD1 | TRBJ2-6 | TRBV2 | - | TGTGCCACCACAGGGGTCCCTGGGGCCAACGTCCTGACTTTC | CATTGVPGANVLTF
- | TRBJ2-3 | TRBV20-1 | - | TGCAGTTCCGGGGGCGGGGGAGTGAACACGCAGTATTTT | CSSGGGGVNTQYF
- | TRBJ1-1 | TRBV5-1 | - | TGCGCCAGCAGCTTCACCGGGACGGTGAACACTGAAGCTTTCTTT | CASSFTGTVNTEAFF
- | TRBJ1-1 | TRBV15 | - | TGTGCCACCAGCAGAGACAAGACTGAAGCTTTCTTT | CATSRDKTEAFF
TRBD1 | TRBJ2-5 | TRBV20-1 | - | TGCAGTTCCCCCGGGACAGGGGGGGAGACCCAGTACTTC | CSSPGTGGETQYF
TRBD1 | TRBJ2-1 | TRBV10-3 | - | TGTGCCATCAGGTCAACAGGGGCCCCACAGTTCTTC | CAIRSTGAPQFF
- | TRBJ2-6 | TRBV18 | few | TGTGCCAGCTCACCCGCAGGTGCTGGGGCCAACGTCCTGACTTTC | CASSPAGAGANVLTF
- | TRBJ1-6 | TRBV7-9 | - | TGTGCCAGCAGCCAGAGCTCCAAGGGTTCACCCCTCCACTTT | CASSQSSKGSPLHF
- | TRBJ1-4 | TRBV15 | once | TGTGCCACCAGCAGAGAACAGATTGCAACTAATGAAAAACTGTTTTTT | CATSREQIATNEKLFF
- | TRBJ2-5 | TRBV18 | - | TGTGCCAGCTCATCTTCCTTCAAGTACCAAGAGACCCAGTACTTC | CASSSSFKYQETQYF
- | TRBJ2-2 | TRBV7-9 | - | TGTGCCAGCAGCGAGAACCTCGGGGAGCTGTTTTTT | CASSENLGELFF